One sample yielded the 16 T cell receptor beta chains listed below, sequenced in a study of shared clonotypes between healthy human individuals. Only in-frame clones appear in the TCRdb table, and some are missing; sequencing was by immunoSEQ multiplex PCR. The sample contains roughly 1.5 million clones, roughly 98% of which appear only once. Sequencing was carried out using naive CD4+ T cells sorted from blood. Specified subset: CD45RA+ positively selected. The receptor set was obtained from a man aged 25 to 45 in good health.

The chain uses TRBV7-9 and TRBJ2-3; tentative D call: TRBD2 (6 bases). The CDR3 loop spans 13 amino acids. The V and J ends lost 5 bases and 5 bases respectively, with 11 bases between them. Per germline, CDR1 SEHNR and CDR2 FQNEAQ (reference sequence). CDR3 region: CASSMGLEDTQYF. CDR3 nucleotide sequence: TGTGCCAGCAGCATGGGACTGGAAGATACGCAGTATTTT.

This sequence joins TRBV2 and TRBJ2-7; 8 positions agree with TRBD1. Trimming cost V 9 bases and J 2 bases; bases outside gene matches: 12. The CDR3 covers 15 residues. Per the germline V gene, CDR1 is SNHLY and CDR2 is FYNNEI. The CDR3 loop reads CASSSRDRFAYEQYF. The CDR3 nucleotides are TGTGCCAGTTCCTCCCGGGACAGGTTTGCCTACGAGCAGTACTTC.

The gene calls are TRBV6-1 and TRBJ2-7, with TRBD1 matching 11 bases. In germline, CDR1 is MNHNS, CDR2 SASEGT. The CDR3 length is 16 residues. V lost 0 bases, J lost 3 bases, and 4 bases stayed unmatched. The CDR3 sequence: CASSEAGTGGFYEQYF. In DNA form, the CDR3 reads TGTGCCAGCAGTGAAGCTGGGACAGGGGGGTTCTACGAGCAGTACTTC.

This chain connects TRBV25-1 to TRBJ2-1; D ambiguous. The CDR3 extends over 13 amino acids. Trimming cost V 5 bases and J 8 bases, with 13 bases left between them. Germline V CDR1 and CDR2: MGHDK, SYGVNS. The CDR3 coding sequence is TGTGCCAGCAGTCCCTCAGCTTCGGATGAGCAGTTCTTC. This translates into CASSPSASDEQFF.

CDR3 DNA sequence: TGTGCCAGCCCTAAGGAGAGGGGAGGGCCTTTGTGGACAGATACGCAGTATTTT. Residues: CASPKERGGPLWTDTQYF. V gene TRBV28 combines with J gene TRBJ2-3; 7 bases line up with TRBD2. The CDR3 extends over 18 amino acids. The V gene's germline CDR1 is MDHEN and CDR2 SYDVKM. V shed 8 bases and J 3 bases; nucleotides not matched to a gene: 20.

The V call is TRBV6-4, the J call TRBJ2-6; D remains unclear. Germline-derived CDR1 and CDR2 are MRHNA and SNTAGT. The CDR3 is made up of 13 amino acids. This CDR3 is CAGLSSGANVLTF. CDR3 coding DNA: TGTGCAGGGCTAAGCTCTGGGGCCAACGTCCTGACTTTC.

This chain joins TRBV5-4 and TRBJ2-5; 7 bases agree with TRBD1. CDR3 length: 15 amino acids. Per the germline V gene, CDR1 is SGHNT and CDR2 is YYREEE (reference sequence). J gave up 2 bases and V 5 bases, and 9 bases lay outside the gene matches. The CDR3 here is CASSTGTAIQETQYF. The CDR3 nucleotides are TGTGCCAGCAGTACCGGGACAGCGATACAAGAGACCCAGTACTTC.

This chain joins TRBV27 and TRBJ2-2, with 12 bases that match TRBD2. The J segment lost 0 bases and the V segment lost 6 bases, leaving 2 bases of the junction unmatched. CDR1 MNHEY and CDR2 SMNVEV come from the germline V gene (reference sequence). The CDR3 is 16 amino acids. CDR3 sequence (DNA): TGTGCCAGCAGCCTAGCGGGGGGGGCGAACACCGGGGAGCTGTTTTTT. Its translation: CASSLAGGANTGELFF.

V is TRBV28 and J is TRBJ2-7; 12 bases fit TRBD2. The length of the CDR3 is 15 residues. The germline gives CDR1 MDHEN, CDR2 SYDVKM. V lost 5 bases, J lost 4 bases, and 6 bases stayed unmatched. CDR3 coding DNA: TGTGCCAGCAGTGTTAGACTAGCGGGAGAATACGAGCAGTACTTC. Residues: CASSVRLAGEYEQYF.

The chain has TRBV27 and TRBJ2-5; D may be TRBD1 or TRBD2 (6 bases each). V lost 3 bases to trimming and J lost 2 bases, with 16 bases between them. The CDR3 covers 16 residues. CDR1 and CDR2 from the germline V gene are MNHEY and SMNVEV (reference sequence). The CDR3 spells CASSFSTRGGQETQYF. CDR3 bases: TGTGCCAGCAGTTTCTCGACTAGAGGGGGGCAAGAGACCCAGTACTTC.

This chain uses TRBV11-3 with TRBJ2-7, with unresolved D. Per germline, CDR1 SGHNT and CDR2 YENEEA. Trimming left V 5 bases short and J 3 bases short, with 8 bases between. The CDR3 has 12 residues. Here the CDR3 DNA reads TGTGCCAGCAGCCAAGCAGGCTACGAGCAGTACTTC. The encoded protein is CASSQAGYEQYF.

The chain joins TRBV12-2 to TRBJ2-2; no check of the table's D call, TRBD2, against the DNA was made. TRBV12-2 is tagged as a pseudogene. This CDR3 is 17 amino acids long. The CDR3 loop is CASRLEVGSFGTGELFF. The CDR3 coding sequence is TGTGCAAGTCGCTTAGAGGTAGGGAGTTTTGGAACCGGGGAGCTGTTTTTT.

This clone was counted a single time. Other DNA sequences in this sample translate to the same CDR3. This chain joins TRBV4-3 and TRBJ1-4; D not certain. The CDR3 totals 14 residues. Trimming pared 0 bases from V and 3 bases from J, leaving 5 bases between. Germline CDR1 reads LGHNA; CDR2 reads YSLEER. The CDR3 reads CASSQEGANEKLFF. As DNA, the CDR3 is TGCGCCAGCAGCCAAGAGGGTGCTAATGAAAAACTGTTTTTT.

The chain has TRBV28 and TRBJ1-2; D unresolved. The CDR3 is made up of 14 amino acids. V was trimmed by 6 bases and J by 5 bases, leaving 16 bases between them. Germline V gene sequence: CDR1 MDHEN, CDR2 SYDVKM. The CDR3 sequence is CASSLRTQEYGYTF. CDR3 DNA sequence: TGTGCCAGCAGCTTACGGACTCAGGAGTATGGCTACACCTTC.

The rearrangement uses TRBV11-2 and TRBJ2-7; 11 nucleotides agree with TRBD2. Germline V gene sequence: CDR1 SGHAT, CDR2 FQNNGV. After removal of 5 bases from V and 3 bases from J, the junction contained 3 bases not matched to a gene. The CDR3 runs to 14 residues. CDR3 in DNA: TGTGCCAGCAGCGTAGCGGGAGGGAACTACGAGCAGTACTTC. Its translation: CASSVAGGNYEQYF.

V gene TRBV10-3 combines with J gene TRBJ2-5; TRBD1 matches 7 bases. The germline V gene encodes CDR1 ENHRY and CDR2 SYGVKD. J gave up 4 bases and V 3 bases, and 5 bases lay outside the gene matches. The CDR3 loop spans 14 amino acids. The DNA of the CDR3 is TGTGCCATCAGTGACGACAGGGAGAGAGAGACCCAGTACTTC. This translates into CAISDDRERETQYF.